These 19 T cell receptor beta chains were all obtained from the same sample, sequenced in a study of T cells in Graves' hyperthyroidism and ophthalmopathy. It was RNA transcripts that yielded the amplified TCR beta CDR3 regions. When the TCR CDR3 underwent first-round RT-PCR, the HTBI primer set was used. MiXCR, applied by TCRdb to the multiplex PCR reads, yields one record per CDR3 protein. This table has approximately 700,000 distinct CDR3 sequences, nearly 45% appearing once. What was sequenced was peripheral blood or thyroid tissue (not recorded which). The receptors here all came from an adult man with Graves' disease, either hyperthyroidism or ophthalmopathy (not recorded which).

This clonotype was seen only a few times. The chain employs TRBV12-3 or TRBV12-4 and TRBJ1-1; D call uncertain. The V end was cut by 5 bases, the J end by 4 bases, with 17 bases between. The length of the CDR3 is 15 residues. The CDR3 DNA reads as TGTGCCAGCAGTGCAGACCCCGCCGGTGGCACTGAAGCTTTCTTT. Translated: CASSADPAGGTEAFF.

This chain joins TRBV10-3 and TRBJ1-4; possible D gene TRBD1, 5 bases. Germline-derived CDR1 and CDR2 are ENHRY and SYGVKD. Trimming took 3 bases from V and 14 from J, leaving 19 bases between them. This CDR3 spans 14 amino acids. The CDR3 reads CAISDSGVRGGLFF. In DNA, the CDR3 is TGTGCCATCAGTGACTCAGGTGTGAGGGGCGGTCTGTTTTTT.

The gene calls are TRBV29-1 and TRBJ2-7; tentatively, D is TRBD1 (6 bases). The germline gives CDR1 SQVTM, CDR2 ANQGSEA. The V end was cut by 4 bases, the J end by 2 bases, with 24 bases between. The CDR3 consists of 17 residues. The chain's CDR3 is CSVGPVRRDTRTYEQYF. The DNA for the CDR3 is TGCAGCGTTGGACCCGTCAGACGGGACACACGTACCTACGAGCAGTACTTC.

This clonotype occurred a few times. The chain employs TRBV11-2 and TRBJ1-1; 7 bases are shared with TRBD1. The ends lost 5 bases at V and 2 bases at J; junction bases unmatched: 8. The CDR3 is 15 residues long. Germline V gene sequence: CDR1 SGHAT, CDR2 FQNNGV. The CDR3 region is CASSQTTGSNTEAFF. Written as DNA, the CDR3 is TGTGCCAGCAGCCAAACGACAGGGTCTAACACTGAAGCTTTCTTT.

The V call is TRBV6-5, the J call TRBJ2-7; possibly TRBD1 for D (5 bases). Trimming took off 6 bases at V and 1 base at J, with 13 bases between the two ends. The CDR3 has 14 residues. Germline CDR1 and CDR2: MNHEY and SVGAGI. CDR3 residues: CASRETGRSYEQYF. The CDR3, as DNA: TGTGCCAGCAGGGAAACAGGTCGTTCCTACGAGCAGTACTTC.

Regarding this clonotype: A much larger clone sits a single nucleotide away, making a read error possible. CDR3 sequence: CASMVRLNTEAFF. The CDR3 bases are TGTGCCAGCATGGTCAGATTGAACACTGAAGCTTTCTTT. The V gene is TRBV6-6, the J gene TRBJ1-1, with D unresolved. The CDR3 is 13 amino acids. Trimming removed 7 bases from V and 0 bases from J, with 9 bases in between. Germline V gives CDR1 MNHNY, CDR2 SVGAGI (reference sequence).

In its sample, this clonotype was seen many times. This rearrangement joins TRBV12-3 or TRBV12-4 to TRBJ2-7, with 9 nucleotides matching TRBD1. This CDR3 is built from 14 residues. V lost 6 bases to trimming and J lost 3 bases; unmatched junction nucleotides: 6. The CDR3 region has the DNA TGTGCCAGCAGCTTGGGACAGGGAGTCTACGAGCAGTACTTC. As protein: CASSLGQGVYEQYF.

The chain is built from TRBV15 and TRBJ1-2; weak D call: TRBD1 (5 bases). Germline V gene sequence: CDR1 LNHNV, CDR2 YYDKDF (reference sequence). This CDR3 contains 15 residues. V lost 3 bases, J lost 2 bases, and 13 bases lay in between. The CDR3 bases are TGTGCCACCAGCAGGGACCGACAGACCAACTATGGCTACACCTTC. It translates to CATSRDRQTNYGYTF.

On this clonotype: Given a much more abundant clone one base away, this may be a read error. In nucleotides, the CDR3 is TGTGCCAGCAGCTGGGGGGCTAATGAAAAACTGTTTTTT. Its translation: CASSWGANEKLFF. This chain uses TRBV7-6 with TRBJ1-4; D might be TRBD1 (5 bases). The germline V and J ends were trimmed by 4 bases and 3 bases, with 6 bases remaining between them. Per germline, CDR1 SGHVS and CDR2 FNYEAQ. This CDR3 is 13 amino acids long.

On this clonotype itself: At one end, the junction sequence differs from germline, possibly due to a read error. The rearrangement joins TRBV24-1 to TRBJ2-7, with TRBD1 matching over 10 bases. This CDR3 spans 15 amino acids. Germline V lookup: CDR1 KGHDR, CDR2 SFDVKD. This CDR3 is CATSDPGQGSYKQYF. CDR3 in DNA: TGTGCCACCAGTGATCCGGGACAGGGGTCCTACAAGCAGTACTTC.

V and J are TRBV2 and TRBJ1-1; 8 nucleotides agree with TRBD1. V lost 7 bases to trimming and J lost 2 bases; unmatched junction nucleotides: 9. The CDR3 has 15 amino acids. Germline CDR1 reads SNHLY; CDR2 reads FYNNEI. The CDR3 spells CASKTSTGDNTEAFF. CDR3 nucleotides: TGTGCCAGCAAAACGTCGACAGGGGATAACACTGAAGCTTTCTTT.

The V and J genes are TRBV7-9 and TRBJ2-7; 13 bases match TRBD2. This CDR3 region has 18 residues. The germline CDR1 and CDR2 sequences are SEHNR and FQNEAQ (reference sequence). The V gene end was trimmed by 3 bases and the J gene end by 4 bases; junction bases not matched to a gene: 12. The CDR3 reads CASSFGRTSGSASYEQYF. DNA of the CDR3: TGTGCCAGCAGCTTTGGGCGGACTAGCGGGAGTGCCTCGTACGAGCAGTACTTC.

The chain recombines TRBV24-1 with TRBJ2-7, with D perhaps matching TRBD1 (6 bases). Trimming shortened V by 11 bases and J by 6 bases, and 25 bases separated the two germline ends. CDR1 and CDR2 from the germline V gene are KGHDR and SFDVKD. The CDR3 covers 15 residues. The CDR3 region has the DNA TGTGCCAGCAGGTCTCCGGGACACCTCAGTTTCGAGCAGTACTTC. Protein: CASRSPGHLSFEQYF.

In its sample, this clonotype was seen once. The gene calls are TRBV7-2 and TRBJ1-4; tentatively, D is TRBD1 (5 bases). CDR1 SGHTA and CDR2 FQGNSA come from the germline V gene. This CDR3 comprises 16 residues. V lost 5 bases and J lost 5, with 18 bases in between. The CDR3 reads CASSPLGTSFNEKLFF. The CDR3 region has the DNA TGTGCCAGCAGCCCCCTCGGGACCTCGTTCAATGAAAAACTGTTTTTT.

CDR3 protein: CASRDGQPGANVLTF. The CDR3 DNA reads TGTGCCAGCAGAGACGGACAGCCTGGGGCCAACGTCCTGACTTTC. This sequence joins TRBV7-9 and TRBJ2-6, with D perhaps matching TRBD1 (6 bases). CDR1 and CDR2 (germline): SEHNR, FQNEAQ (reference sequence). The CDR3 length is 15 residues. Trimming shortened V by 6 bases and J by 2 bases, and 11 bases separated the two germline ends. Using reference TRBV7-9 and TRBJ2-6 for the parts outside the CDR3, the full variable domain is DTGVSQNPRHKITKRGQNVTFRCDPISEHNRLYWYRQTLGQGPEFLTYFQNEAQLEKSRLLSDRFSAERPKGSFSTLEIQRTEQGDSAMYLCASRDGQPGANVLTFGAGSRLTVL.

The V call is TRBV24-1, the J call TRBJ1-2; 7 positions agree with TRBD1. Germline V gives CDR1 KGHDR, CDR2 SFDVKD. J lost 6 bases, V lost 7 bases, and 4 bases had no gene match. The CDR3 has 12 residues. The CDR3 sequence: CATSVQGDGYTF. CDR3 in DNA: TGTGCCACCAGCGTCCAGGGGGATGGCTACACCTTC.

About this clonotype itself: This CDR3 is missing its conserved last phenylalanine or tryptophan, likely due to a read error. The limits of the CDR3 on the DNA are not certain, so only TCRdb's listed CDR3 is given. The genes are TRBV2 and TRBJ1-5; the D call TRBD1 from the table was never checked on the DNA. The CDR3 comprises 15 residues, both ends counted. Germline lookup yields CDR1 SNHLY and CDR2 FYNNEI. The CDR3 sequence: CASSLGGNSNQPRPR.

This clonotype appeared many times. This chain joins TRBV10-2 and TRBJ2-7; D is uncertain. The V gene lost 1 base and the J gene lost 4 bases, with 5 bases spanning the gap. The germline V gene encodes CDR1 WSHSY and CDR2 SAAADI. The CDR3 has 12 residues. CDR3: CASSELDYEQYF. In DNA, the CDR3 is TGCGCCAGCAGTGAGTTGGATTACGAGCAGTACTTC.

The chain employs TRBV6-5 and TRBJ2-5; 8 bases fit TRBD1. CDR1 and CDR2 (germline): MNHEY, SVGAGI. V dropped 6 bases and J dropped 1; count of bases not matched to a gene: 7. CDR3 length: 15 amino acids. The CDR3 coding sequence is TGTGCCAGCAGCTCAGGGGGCCGCTTCCAAGAGACCCAGTACTTC. Its translation is CASSSGGRFQETQYF.